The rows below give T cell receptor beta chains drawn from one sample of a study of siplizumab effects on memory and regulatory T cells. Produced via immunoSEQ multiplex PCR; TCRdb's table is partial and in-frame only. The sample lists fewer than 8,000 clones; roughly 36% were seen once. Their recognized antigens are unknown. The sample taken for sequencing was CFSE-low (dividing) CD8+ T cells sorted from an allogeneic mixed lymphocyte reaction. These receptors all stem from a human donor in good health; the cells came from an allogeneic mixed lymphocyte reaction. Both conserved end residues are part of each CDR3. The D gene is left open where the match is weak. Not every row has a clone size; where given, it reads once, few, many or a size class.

TGCAGCGTTGAAACCGGGGGGCACACCGGGGAGCTGTTTTTT,CSVETGGHTGELFF,TRBJ2-2,few,TRBV29-1,NA
TGTGCCAGCAACCCTTACAGGGGCCCCTACGAGCAGTACTTC,CASNPYRGPYEQYF,TRBJ2-7,NA,TRBV6-5,TRBD1
TGTGCCAGCAGCCCTGGGACAGGCCGAGACACTGAAGCTTTCTTT,CASSPGTGRDTEAFF,TRBJ1-1,NA,TRBV11-3,TRBD1
TGCGCCAGCAGCCAAGGGACGCCTGGGGAGCAGTTCTTC,CASSQGTPGEQFF,TRBJ2-1,NA,TRBV4-1,NA
TGTGCCAGCAGCTTGGAAGCAGGGTTGAGCTCCTACGAGCAGTACTTC,CASSLEAGLSSYEQYF,TRBJ2-7,medium-sized,TRBV5-4,NA
TGTGCCAGCAGCGTGGGGGTCGGCCTCTACGAGCAGTACTTC,CASSVGVGLYEQYF,TRBJ2-7,medium-sized,TRBV9,NA
TGTGCCAGCAGCTTAGCAGGGACAGGGCCTCCAAATGAGCAGTTCTTC,CASSLAGTGPPNEQFF,TRBJ2-1,NA,TRBV11-3,TRBD1
TGTGCCAGCAGCTCGCCCCTGGACAGGGGTAATGGCTACACCTTC,CASSSPLDRGNGYTF,TRBJ1-2,few,TRBV11-2,TRBD1
TGTGCCAGCAGCTTGGAGGCAAACTACAATGAGCAGTTCTTC,CASSLEANYNEQFF,TRBJ2-1,few,TRBV5-4,NA
TGCGCCAGCAGCCACGTGGACGGAGATACGCAGTATTTT,CASSHVDGDTQYF,TRBJ2-3,few,TRBV4-1,NA
TGTGCCAGCAGCCCAAGGGATAGCGGGAGAATATACAATGAGCAGTTCTTC,CASSPRDSGRIYNEQFF,TRBJ2-1,medium-sized,TRBV7-8,TRBD2
TGTGCCAGCAGCTTAAGTCCATCCTACGAGCAGTACTTC,CASSLSPSYEQYF,TRBJ2-7,once,TRBV5-3,NA
TGTGCCAGCAGCCTTGGGACTAGCGGAATCACAGATACGCAGTATTTT,CASSLGTSGITDTQYF,TRBJ2-3,few,TRBV7-3,TRBD2
TGTGCCAGCAGCGGTCTGGGGCGTACGGCAGATACGCAGTATTTT,CASSGLGRTADTQYF,TRBJ2-3,medium-sized,TRBV11-2,NA
TGTGCCAGCAGCTCCCGGACTAGCGGGGCCACCGGGGAGCTGTTTTTT,CASSSRTSGATGELFF,TRBJ2-2,NA,TRBV5-5,TRBD2
TGTGCCTGGAGTGTAGGGACAGGGCACGACGAGCAGTACTTC,CAWSVGTGHDEQYF,TRBJ2-7,NA,TRBV30,TRBD1
TGTGCCAGCAGCTTAGGTCTAGCGGGGATTCTCGAGCAGTACTTC,CASSLGLAGILEQYF,TRBJ2-7,few,TRBV7-9,TRBD2
TGTGCCAGCAGTTATAAATCCGCCGGGGAGCTGTTTTTT,CASSYKSAGELFF,TRBJ2-2,few,TRBV6-1,NA
TGTGCCAGCAGCGGCACCGGGGAGCTGTTTTTT,CASSGTGELFF,TRBJ2-2,NA,TRBV6-5,NA
TGTGCCAGCAGTTACTCCCCTAGCTACGAGCAGTACTTC,CASSYSPSYEQYF,TRBJ2-7,few,TRBV6-5,NA
TGTGCCACCAGCAGAGTGCGGGAGGGGTACAATGAGCAGTTCTTC,CATSRVREGYNEQFF,TRBJ2-1,few,TRBV15,TRBD2
TGTGCCAGCAGCTTTTCTGTGACAGGGGCCTACGAGCAGTACTTC,CASSFSVTGAYEQYF,TRBJ2-7,NA,TRBV16,TRBD1
TGTGCCAGCAGCCCCGGGCAGTATAGCAATCAGCCCCAGCATTTT,CASSPGQYSNQPQHF,TRBJ1-5,once,TRBV6-1,NA
TGTGCCAGTCGGCCCCGGTTCGGTTCTGGCTACACCTTC,CASRPRFGSGYTF,TRBJ1-2,medium-sized,TRBV19,NA
TGTGCCAGCAGCTTAGACCAGGGTATTCGTACTGAAGCTTTCTTT,CASSLDQGIRTEAFF,TRBJ1-1,NA,TRBV7-9,NA
TGTGCCAGCAGCCAATCTACAGTAGTGGATGAGCAGTTCTTC,CASSQSTVVDEQFF,TRBJ2-1,NA,TRBV16,NA
TGTGCCAGCAGTTTTTACCCCTCCGGGGAGCTGTTTTTT,CASSFYPSGELFF,TRBJ2-2,NA,TRBV27,NA
TGTGCCATCAGTGCCTCTTTTCTCGGTAGCAATCAGCCCCAGCATTTT,CAISASFLGSNQPQHF,TRBJ1-5,NA,TRBV10-3,NA
TGTGCCAGCAGCGAAACCGGGACTAGCGGGATTTTAACCTACAATGAGCAGTTCTTC,CASSETGTSGILTYNEQFF,TRBJ2-1,NA,TRBV9,TRBD2
TGCGCCAGCAGCCCCCGGTTGGGAAGCTATGGCTACACCTTC,CASSPRLGSYGYTF,TRBJ1-2,few,TRBV4-1,NA
TGTGCCAGCAGTTACGGGCTCCGGAATGAAAACTACGAGCAGTACTTC,CASSYGLRNENYEQYF,TRBJ2-7,few,TRBV6-5,NA
TGTGCCAGCAGTCTTTCCCCCCCTAGGACAGGGAATCAGCCCCAGCATTTT,CASSLSPPRTGNQPQHF,TRBJ1-5,medium-sized,TRBV27,TRBD1
TGTGCCAGCAGCCAAGTTAAGGCGGACAGGTACACTGAAGCTTTCTTT,CASSQVKADRYTEAFF,TRBJ1-1,NA,TRBV14,TRBD1
TGTGCCAGCAGTTTTGGTATAGAGCAGTTCTTC,CASSFGIEQFF,TRBJ2-1,medium-sized,TRBV27,NA
TGTGCCAGCAGTTACACTCTGTATGGCTACACCTTC,CASSYTLYGYTF,TRBJ1-2,NA,TRBV6-6,NA
TGTGCCAGCAGTCCGAGCAAGAACACCGGGGAGCTGTTTTTT,CASSPSKNTGELFF,TRBJ2-2,NA,TRBV28,NA
TGCGCCAGCAGCCCTATTGGCCAGGCCAACTATGGCTACACCTTC,CASSPIGQANYGYTF,TRBJ1-2,few,TRBV5-1,NA
TGTGCCAGTAGTATTCCTATTACGGGACTAGAATATGAGCAGTTCTTC,CASSIPITGLEYEQFF,TRBJ2-1,NA,TRBV19,TRBD2
TGCGCCAGCAGCCATCCAGTGACAGGGCCAAAACAAGAGACCCAGTACTTC,CASSHPVTGPKQETQYF,TRBJ2-5,NA,TRBV4-1,TRBD1
TGTGCCACCAGCGACCGGATAGGGTACGAGCAGTACTTC,CATSDRIGYEQYF,TRBJ2-7,NA,TRBV15,NA
TGCGCCAGCAGTACCGATTCCTACGAGCAGTACTTC,CASSTDSYEQYF,TRBJ2-7,NA,TRBV6-6,NA
TGCGCCAGCAGCCAAGATCGGGGGAACGAGCAGTACTTC,CASSQDRGNEQYF,TRBJ2-7,few,TRBV4-1,NA
TGTGCCAGCAGTCATACAGGGCGCCACGAGCAGTACTTC,CASSHTGRHEQYF,TRBJ2-7,once,TRBV2,NA
TGTGCCAGCAGGGCTTCCTACGAGCAGTACTTC,CASRASYEQYF,TRBJ2-7,NA,TRBV6-1,NA
TGTGCCAGCAGTTCCTCCAGGGGAAACTATGGCTACACCTTC,CASSSSRGNYGYTF,TRBJ1-2,NA,TRBV27,NA